The source of this T cell receptor (beta chain) is a study of identical twins. TCRdb re-derived calls from the 5' RACE reads in MiXCR, one entry per CDR3 protein. The sample contains over 600,000 distinct CDR3 sequences, about 20% of which appear only once. This clonotype was seen ten or more times. Trimming removed 3 bases at V and 1 base at J, with 10 bases between. This CDR3 comprises 13 residues. Germline-derived CDR1 and CDR2 are DFQATT and SNEGSKA (reference sequence). This same sample was also part of a study on T cells expressing NK-cell markers.

The sample was PBMCs. The rearrangement uses TRBV20-1 and TRBJ2-7; D might be TRBD2 (5 bases). The TCR sequence derives from a woman younger than 30 in good health. In DNA form, the CDR3 reads TGCAGTGCTAGTAGAGGGAGTTCCTACGAGCAGTACTTC. Residues: CSASRGSSYEQYF.